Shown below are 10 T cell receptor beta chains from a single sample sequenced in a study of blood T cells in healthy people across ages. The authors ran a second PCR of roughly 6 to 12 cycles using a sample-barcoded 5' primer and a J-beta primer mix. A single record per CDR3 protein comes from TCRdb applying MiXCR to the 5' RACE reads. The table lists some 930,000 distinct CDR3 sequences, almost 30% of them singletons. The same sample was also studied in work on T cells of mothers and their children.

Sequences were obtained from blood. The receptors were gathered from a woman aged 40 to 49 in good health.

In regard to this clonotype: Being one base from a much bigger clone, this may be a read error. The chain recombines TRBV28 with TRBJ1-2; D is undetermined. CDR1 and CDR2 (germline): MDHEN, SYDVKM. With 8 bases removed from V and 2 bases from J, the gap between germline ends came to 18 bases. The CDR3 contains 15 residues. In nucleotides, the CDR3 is TGTGCCAGCCAGCAAATAGAAAGCCCCAACTATGGCTACACCTTC. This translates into CASQQIESPNYGYTF.

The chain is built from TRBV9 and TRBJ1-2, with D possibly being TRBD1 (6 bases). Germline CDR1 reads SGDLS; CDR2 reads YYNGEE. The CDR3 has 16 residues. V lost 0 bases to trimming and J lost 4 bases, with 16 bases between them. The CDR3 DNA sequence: TGTGCCAGCAGCGTAGCTTGGTCGACAGGAAGCTATGGCTACACCTTC. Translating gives CASSVAWSTGSYGYTF.

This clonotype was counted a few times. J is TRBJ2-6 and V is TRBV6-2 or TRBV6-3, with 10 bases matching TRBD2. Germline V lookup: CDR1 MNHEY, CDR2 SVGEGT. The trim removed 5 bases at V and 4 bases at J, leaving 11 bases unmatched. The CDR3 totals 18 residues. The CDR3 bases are TGTGCCAGCAGTCGGATCAGCGGGGGGGCTTCAGGGGCCAACGTCCTGACTTTC. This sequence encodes CASSRISGGASGANVLTF.

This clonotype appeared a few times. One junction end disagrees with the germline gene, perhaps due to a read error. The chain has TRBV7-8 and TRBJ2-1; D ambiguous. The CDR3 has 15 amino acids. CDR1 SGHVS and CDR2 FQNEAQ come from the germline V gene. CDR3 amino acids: CASSLGVRSYDEQFF. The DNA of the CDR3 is TGTGCCAGCAGCTTAGGTGTTCGCTCCTACGATGAGCAGTTCTTC.

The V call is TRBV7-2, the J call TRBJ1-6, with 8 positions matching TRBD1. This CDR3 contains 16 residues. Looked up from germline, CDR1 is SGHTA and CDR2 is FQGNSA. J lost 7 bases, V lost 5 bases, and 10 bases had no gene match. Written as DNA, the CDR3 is TGTGCCAGCAGCCCTCGGACAGGGACTGGAAATTCACCCCTCCACTTT. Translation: CASSPRTGTGNSPLHF.

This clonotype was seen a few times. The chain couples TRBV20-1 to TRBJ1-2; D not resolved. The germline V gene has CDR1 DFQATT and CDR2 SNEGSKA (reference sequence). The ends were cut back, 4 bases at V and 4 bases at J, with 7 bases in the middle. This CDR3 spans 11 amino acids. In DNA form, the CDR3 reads TGCAGTGCTATTCTGCTCTATGGCTACACCTTC. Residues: CSAILLYGYTF.

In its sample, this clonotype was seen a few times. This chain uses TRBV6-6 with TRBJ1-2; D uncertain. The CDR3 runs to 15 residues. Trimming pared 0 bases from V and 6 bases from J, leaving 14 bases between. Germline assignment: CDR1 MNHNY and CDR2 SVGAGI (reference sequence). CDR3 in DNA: TGTGCCAGCAGTTACTCGAGGGCTGGGAATGATGGCTACACCTTC. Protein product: CASSYSRAGNDGYTF.

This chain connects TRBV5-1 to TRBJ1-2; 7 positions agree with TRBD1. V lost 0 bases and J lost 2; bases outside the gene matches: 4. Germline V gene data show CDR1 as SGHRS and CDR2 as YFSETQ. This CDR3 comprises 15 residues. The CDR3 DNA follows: TGCGCCAGCAGCTTGGAAGGACAGGCCAACTATGGCTACACCTTC. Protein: CASSLEGQANYGYTF.

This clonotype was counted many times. The CDR3 loop is CSARGYNEQFF. The CDR3 region has the DNA TGCAGTGCTAGAGGGTACAATGAGCAGTTCTTC. J is TRBJ2-1 and V is TRBV20-1; no firm D call. The CDR3 extends over 11 amino acids. Germline CDR1 is DFQATT and CDR2 is SNEGSKA (reference sequence). Trimming pared 1 base from V and 4 bases from J, leaving 2 bases between.

The DNA for the CDR3 is TGCAGCGTTGTCCCCACTGGGGCCCTCAATGAGCAGTTCTTC. Translating it yields CSVVPTGALNEQFF. V is TRBV29-1 and J is TRBJ2-1, with a tentative D call TRBD1 (5 bases). V lost 4 bases and J lost 6, with 16 bases in between. This CDR3 is built from 14 residues. The germline V gene has CDR1 SQVTM and CDR2 ANQGSEA.